This TCR beta chain was identified in a study of Ad26.COV2.S vaccination and SARS-CoV-2 variants. This CDR3 region has 15 residues. The germline V gene encodes CDR1 SGHNT and CDR2 YYREEE (reference sequence). V lost 3 bases and J 1 base, leaving 13 bases between the germline ends. Indicated treatment: approximately 18 received Ad26.COV2.S at low or high dose, single or two shots; roughly five received placebo; per-sample allocation not given. Following the first vaccine or placebo injection, samples were taken on day 63. The repertoire was sequenced with immunoSEQ multiplex PCR; TCRdb's copy has only in-frame clones and lacks some. The data contain about 440,000 clones, around 90% of them seen just once; the ten biggest clones take up over 10%.

J is TRBJ2-5 and V is TRBV5-4; a weak D match, TRBD1 (6 bases). This material consisted of peripheral blood, taken in a trial of Ad26.COV2.S vaccine versus placebo. The TCR originated in a person aged 18-65 years who received the Ad26.COV2.S COVID-19 vaccine or a placebo. The chain's CDR3 is CASSSEQGFQETQYF. DNA for the CDR3: TGTGCCAGCAGCTCAGAACAGGGTTTCCAAGAGACCCAGTACTTC.